There are a few counts of the clone carrying this TCR beta chain. Its antigen remains unknown. This record comes from a study of TIL therapy for anti-PD-1-resistant metastatic lung cancer. The libraries were made with immunoSEQ v3. Assay: immunoSEQ multiplex PCR; the TCRdb copy retains only in-frame clones and omits some. Of around 59,000 clones listed, about two thirds were seen once; the top ten hold 6.6%. Time point in this sample: pre-treatment sample, taken before nivolumab and TIL therapy. Enrollment ran from 2017 to early 2020. The CDR3 consists of 13 residues. Looked up from germline, CDR1 is SNHLY and CDR2 is FYNNEI. Trimming pared 4 bases from V and 4 bases from J, leaving 11 bases between. Study-level findings and limits: Patients were highly selected, enriched for treatment-naive, never-smoker and oncogene-addicted cases.

Sequenced here: blood, sampled at baseline. The chain uses TRBV2 and TRBJ2-7; weak D call: TRBD2 (5 bases). This clonotype was obtained from a person between 30 and 79 years old with non-small cell lung cancer. In nucleotides, the CDR3 is TGTGCCAGCAGTGTTTTGTCGGGGTACGAGCAGTACTTC. As protein: CASSVLSGYEQYF.